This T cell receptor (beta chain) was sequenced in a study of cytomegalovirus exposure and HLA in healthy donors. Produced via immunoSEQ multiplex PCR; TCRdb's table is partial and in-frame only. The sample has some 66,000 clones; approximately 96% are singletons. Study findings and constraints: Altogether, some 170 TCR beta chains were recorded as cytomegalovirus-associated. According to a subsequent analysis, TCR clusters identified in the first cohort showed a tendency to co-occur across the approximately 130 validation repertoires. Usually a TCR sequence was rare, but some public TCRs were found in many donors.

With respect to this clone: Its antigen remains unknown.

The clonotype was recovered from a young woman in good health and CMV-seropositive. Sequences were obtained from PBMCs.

The CDR3: CASSLEPSGAYEQYF. CDR3 coding DNA: TGCGCCAGCAGCTTGGAGCCTAGCGGCGCCTACGAGCAGTACTTC. V is TRBV5-1 and J is TRBJ2-7; 7 nucleotides align to TRBD2. Germline V CDR1 and CDR2: SGHRS, YFSETQ. V lost 0 bases and J lost 2; bases outside the gene matches: 5. The CDR3 spans 15 residues.